This T cell receptor beta chain was captured in a study of blood T cell repertoires in COVID-19. This clone has only one observation. Germline V lookup: CDR1 SGDLS, CDR2 YYNGEE. Trimming cost V 0 bases and J 4 bases, with 13 bases left between them. This CDR3 spans 15 amino acids. Cohort assignment relied on participant-reported clinical history. The method was immunoSEQ multiplex PCR; TCRdb's version includes in-frame clones alone and lacks a portion of them. The sample records roughly 500,000 clones, roughly 90% being singletons. The sequenced sample consisted of PBMCs or T cells enriched from blood (not recorded which). The TCR originated in a woman aged 40 to 49 who had recovered from COVID-19. The rearrangement uses TRBV9 and TRBJ1-2; D remains ambiguous. The CDR3, as DNA: TGTGCCAGCAGCGTAGATTCCGGGAGTACCTATGGCTACACCTTC. Translation: CASSVDSGSTYGYTF.